What follows are 11 T cell receptor beta chains derived from one specimen sequenced in a study of cytomegalovirus exposure and HLA in healthy donors. In the PCR, 60 Vbeta and 13 Jbeta primers were used. Some clones are missing from TCRdb's copy, which holds only in-frame ones; the method was immunoSEQ multiplex PCR. The sample consists of 89,000 or so clones, roughly 75% of them appearing once. The material sequenced was PBMCs. The receptors were gathered from a man aged 55 to 70 in good health and CMV-seronegative.

CDR3 nucleotide sequence: TGTGCCAGCAGCGACGCAGGGGATGGGGGCACTGAAGCTTTCTTT. It codes for CASSDAGDGGTEAFF. The chain links TRBV9 to TRBJ1-1; possibly TRBD1 for D (6 bases). Looked up from germline, CDR1 is SGDLS and CDR2 is YYNGEE. Trimming took 3 bases from V and 4 from J, leaving 16 bases between them. The CDR3 is made up of 15 amino acids. The full variable domain, completed using reference TRBV9 and TRBJ1-1, is DSGVTQTPKHLITATGQRVTLRCSPRSGDLSVYWYQQSLDQGLQFLIQYYNGEERAKGNILERFSAQQFPDLHSELNLSSLELGDSALYFCASSDAGDGGTEAFFGQGTRLTVV.

The chain uses TRBV7-9 and TRBJ2-5; possible D gene TRBD1, 6 bases. The DNA end is a closer match to TRBJ2-7, so the J assignment may be wrong. This CDR3 has 13 amino acids. Germline V gives CDR1 SEHNR, CDR2 FQNEAQ (reference sequence). The chain's CDR3 is CASNPGTSYEQYF. The CDR3, as DNA: TGTGCCAGCAACCCCGGGACATCCTACGAGCAGTACTTC.

V is TRBV7-9 and J is TRBJ1-3; TRBD1 matches at 8 bases. This CDR3 is built from 14 residues. V was clipped by 5 bases and J by 4 bases; unmatched bases: 4. Per the germline V gene, CDR1 is SEHNR and CDR2 is FQNEAQ (reference sequence). The CDR3 region is CASSRTGSGNTIYF. The CDR3 region has the DNA TGTGCCAGCAGCCGGACAGGGTCCGGAAACACCATATATTTT.

The chain couples TRBV5-6 to TRBJ2-7; no firm D call. This CDR3 contains 13 residues. The V gene lost 0 bases and the J gene lost 2 bases, with 6 bases spanning the gap. Germline lookup yields CDR1 SGHDT and CDR2 YYEEEE. Written as DNA, the CDR3 is TGTGCCAGCAGCTTGGGGGCAGCCTACGAGCAGTACTTC. The encoded protein is CASSLGAAYEQYF.

This chain joins TRBV19 and TRBJ2-7, with D possibly TRBD2 on 5 matching bases. In germline, CDR1 is LNHDA, CDR2 SQIVND (reference sequence). V was cut by 3 bases and J by 6 bases, with 15 bases left in between. The CDR3 is made up of 14 amino acids. The CDR3: CASSIGGRRFEQYF. The CDR3 nucleotides read TGTGCCAGTAGTATCGGCGGGCGGAGGTTCGAGCAGTACTTC.

The chain employs TRBV6-1 and TRBJ1-5; D is unclear. The length of the CDR3 is 15 residues. Germline V gene sequence: CDR1 MNHNS, CDR2 SASEGT. V gave up 6 bases and J gave up 2 bases, with 14 bases separating them. Here the CDR3 DNA reads TGTGCCAGCAGGTCTGGGCAAGACCGCAATCAGCCCCAGCATTTT. It encodes CASRSGQDRNQPQHF.

This chain uses TRBV2 with TRBJ1-2; no reliable D call. V lost 3 bases to trimming and J lost 2 bases, with 13 bases between them. In germline, CDR1 is SNHLY, CDR2 FYNNEI. The length of the CDR3 is 15 residues. The CDR3 spells CASSEEGRTNYGYTF. DNA of the CDR3: TGTGCCAGCAGTGAGGAGGGCCGCACAAACTATGGCTACACCTTC.

This chain uses TRBV6-5 with TRBJ1-1; D may be TRBD1 (5 bases). Germline CDR1 MNHEY, CDR2 SVGAGI. Trimming removed 4 bases at V and 2 bases at J, with 11 bases between. The CDR3 runs 14 residues. This CDR3 reads CASSSWTLNTEAFF. As DNA, the CDR3 is TGTGCCAGCAGTTCTTGGACACTCAACACTGAAGCTTTCTTT.

The gene calls are TRBV2 and TRBJ2-2; 7 bases line up with TRBD2. This CDR3 is built from 14 residues. The ends lost 6 bases at V and 2 bases at J; junction bases unmatched: 3. From germline, CDR1 is SNHLY and CDR2 FYNNEI. The CDR3 protein is CASRTTSNTGELFF. The CDR3 bases are TGTGCCAGCAGGACGACTAGCAACACCGGGGAGCTGTTTTTT.

This clone has a single count. The chain combines TRBV7-3 with TRBJ2-5, with a tentative D call TRBD2 (6 bases). The CDR3 is 15 residues long. Trimming shortened V by 5 bases and J by 2 bases, and 15 bases separated the two germline ends. In germline, CDR1 is SGHTA, CDR2 FQGTGA. The CDR3 sequence: CASSLVGGRQETQYF. CDR3 DNA: TGTGCCAGCAGCCTGGTTGGGGGGAGGCAAGAGACCCAGTACTTC.

The rearrangement links TRBV9 to TRBJ2-1, with D possibly TRBD2 on 6 matching bases. V lost 0 bases to trimming and J lost 6 bases, with 13 bases between them. Germline CDR1 is SGDLS and CDR2 is YYNGEE. The length of the CDR3 is 15 residues. In DNA, the CDR3 is TGTGCCAGCAGCGTAGCACGCGGGGCCCGCAATGAGCAGTTCTTC. Translated: CASSVARGARNEQFF.